This TCR beta chain came from a study of PD-L1 blockade in urothelial cancer. Study outcomes and limitations: When measured at 3 weeks, tumor-associated blood clones expanded more in durable-benefit patients.

The V segment lost 5 bases and the J segment 2 bases; nucleotides outside the gene matches: 3. The CDR3 covers 14 residues. Germline lookup yields CDR1 SGHTA and CDR2 FQGNSA. Notes on this clone: Its cognate antigen is unknown.

Stated time point: pretreatment peripheral blood. Per-patient samples, pretreatment and on-treatment, numbered 1 to 8. The repertoire was sequenced with immunoSEQ multiplex PCR; TCRdb's copy has only in-frame clones and lacks some. The top ten hold around 6% of the sample, which has roughly 63,000 clones, roughly 79% seen once. V gene TRBV7-2 combines with J gene TRBJ1-3; 7 bases are shared with TRBD1. The sample in question was PBMCs, obtained around atezolizumab (anti-PD-L1) treatment. The receptor comes from a man between 65 and 85 years old with urothelial cancer. CDR3 sequence reads: CASSLDRAGNTIYF. CDR3 coding DNA: TGTGCCAGCAGCCTAGACAGGGCTGGAAACACCATATATTTT.